These T cell receptor beta chains were read from a single sample in a study of T cells in Graves' hyperthyroidism and ophthalmopathy. Each CDR3 protein gets one entry after TCRdb re-called the multiplex PCR reads with MiXCR. This table has about 180,000 distinct CDR3 sequences, more than 15% appearing once. The sample taken for sequencing was blood. These receptors all come from a woman in her 50s with Graves' hyperthyroidism. Each CDR3 is given with its conserved first and last residue. A D gene is named only where the DNA matches it firmly. The size field is filled for only some rows; it gives once, few, many or a size class.

d_gene	v_gene	j_gene	abundance	CDR3nt	CDR3aa
TRBD1	TRBV5-1	TRBJ1-4	few	TGCGCCAGCAGCTACACAGGGGGCGGAAATGAAAAACTGTTTTTT	CASSYTGGGNEKLFF
TRBD2	TRBV5-1	TRBJ2-1	.	TGCGCCAGCAGCGTCGGGGGTAGCGGGAGGTTCAATGAGCAGTTCTTC	CASSVGGSGRFNEQFF
TRBD2	TRBV30	TRBJ2-2	.	TGTACCGGGACTAGCGGCCTTTTAGGCACCGGGGAGCTGTTTTTT	CTGTSGLLGTGELFF
TRBD1	TRBV20-1	TRBJ1-1	few	TGCAGTGCCGGGAGACAGGGAGTCACTGAAGCTTTCTTT	CSAGRQGVTEAFF
.	TRBV20-1	TRBJ1-4	many	TGCAGTGCGGGGCTCCTACATAATGAAAAACTGTTTTTT	CSAGLLHNEKLFF
TRBD2	TRBV5-8	TRBJ2-3	.	TGTGCCAGCAGCTTTAGGACTAGCGAAAATGCAGATACGCAGTATTTT	CASSFRTSENADTQYF
.	TRBV20-1	TRBJ2-3	many	TGCAGTGCTAGAAGGGGGGGCCAGGGAGATACGCAGTATTTT	CSARRGGQGDTQYF
.	TRBV2	TRBJ2-1	many	TGTGCCAGCAGGATCCAAACTACAGGATCCAATGAGCAGTTCTTC	CASRIQTTGSNEQFF
TRBD2	TRBV20-1	TRBJ2-3	many	TGCAGTGCTGGACTAGCGGGGAACACAGATACGCAGTATTTT	CSAGLAGNTDTQYF
.	TRBV11-1	TRBJ2-2	.	TGTGCCAGCAGCCCCGTTTTCACCGGGGAGCTGTTTTTT	CASSPVFTGELFF
.	TRBV7-8	TRBJ1-1	many	TGTGCCAGCGCTGTCCGGCCGGCGGCAAACACTGAAGCTTTCTTT	CASAVRPAANTEAFF
.	TRBV7-2	TRBJ1-5	many	TGTGCCAGCAGCTCGGGATCCCATAGCAATCAGCCCCAGCATTTT	CASSSGSHSNQPQHF